This TCR beta chain was recorded in a study of beta chain features in type 1 diabetes. Sequencing targeted expressed TCRB transcripts, as all isolated RNA had been reverse transcribed. Profiled with immunoSEQ multiplex PCR; TCRdb holds only in-frame clones, not every one. The repertoire holds a few hundred thousand clones, with about a fifth as singletons. Study-wide results and limits: TCRB CDR3s from Type 1 diabetes patients were moderately but significantly shorter in all four CD4+ subsets.

Germline lookup yields CDR1 SGDLS and CDR2 YYNGEE. The CDR3 covers 14 residues. Trimming removed 3 bases from V and 0 bases from J, with 7 bases in between. As regards this clone: Its specificity is not known.

The sequenced sample was naive CD4+ T cells from blood. This chain joins TRBV9 and TRBJ1-3, with no clear D. The TCR was taken from a middle-aged woman with type 1 diabetes. This chain's CDR3 is CASSAGVSGNTIYF. The DNA for the CDR3 is TGTGCCAGCAGCGCCGGGGTCTCTGGAAACACCATATATTTT.